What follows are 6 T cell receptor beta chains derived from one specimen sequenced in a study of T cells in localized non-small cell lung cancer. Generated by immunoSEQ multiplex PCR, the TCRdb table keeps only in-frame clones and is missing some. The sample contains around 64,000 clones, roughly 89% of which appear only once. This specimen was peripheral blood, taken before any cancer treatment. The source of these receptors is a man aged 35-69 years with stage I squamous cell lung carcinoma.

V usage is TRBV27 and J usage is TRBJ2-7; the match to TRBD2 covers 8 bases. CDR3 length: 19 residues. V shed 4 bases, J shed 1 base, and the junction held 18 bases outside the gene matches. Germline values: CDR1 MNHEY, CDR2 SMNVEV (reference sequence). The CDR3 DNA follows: TGTGCCAGCAGTTCCTTAGGGGACGGGAGGGCCTCAAGATCCTACGAGCAGTACTTC. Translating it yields CASSSLGDGRASRSYEQYF.

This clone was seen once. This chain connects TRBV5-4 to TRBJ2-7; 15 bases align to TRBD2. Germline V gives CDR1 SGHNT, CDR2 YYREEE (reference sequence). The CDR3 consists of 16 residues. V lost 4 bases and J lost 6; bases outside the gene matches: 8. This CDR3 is CASSRMGLAGGGEQYF. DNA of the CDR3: TGTGCCAGCAGCCGTATGGGACTAGCGGGAGGTGGCGAGCAGTACTTC.

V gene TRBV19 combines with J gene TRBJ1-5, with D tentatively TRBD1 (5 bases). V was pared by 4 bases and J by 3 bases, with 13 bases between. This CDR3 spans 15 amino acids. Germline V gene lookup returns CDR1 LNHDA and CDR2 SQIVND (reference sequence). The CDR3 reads CASSTRDGYNQPQHF. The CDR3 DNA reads TGTGCCAGTAGTACCAGGGACGGGTACAATCAGCCCCAGCATTTT.

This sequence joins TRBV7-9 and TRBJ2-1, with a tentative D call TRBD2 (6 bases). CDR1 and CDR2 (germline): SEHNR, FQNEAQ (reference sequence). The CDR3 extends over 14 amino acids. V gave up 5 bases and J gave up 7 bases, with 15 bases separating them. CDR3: CASSVVGGSNEQFF. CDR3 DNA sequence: TGTGCCAGCAGCGTAGTCGGGGGATCGAATGAGCAGTTCTTC.

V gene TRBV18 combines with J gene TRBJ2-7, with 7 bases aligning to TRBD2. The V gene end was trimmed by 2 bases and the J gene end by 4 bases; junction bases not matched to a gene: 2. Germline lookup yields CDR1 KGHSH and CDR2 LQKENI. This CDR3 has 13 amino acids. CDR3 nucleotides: TGTGCCAGCTCACCAGGAGCGGGGTACGAGCAGTACTTC. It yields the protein CASSPGAGYEQYF.

The CDR3 protein is CASSTEGYTQYF. CDR3 nucleotide sequence: TGTGCCAGCAGTACTGAGGGCTATACGCAGTATTTT. The chain carries TRBV28 and TRBJ2-3, with D perhaps TRBD2 (5 bases). Deletions cut 5 bases from V and 7 bases from J, with 10 bases between. The CDR3 has 12 amino acids. Germline CDR1 MDHEN, CDR2 SYDVKM. Drawing the rest from reference TRBV28 and TRBJ2-3, the complete variable domain is DVKVTQSSRYLVKRTGEKVFLECVQDMDHENMFWYRQDPGLGLRLIYFSYDVKMKEKGDIPEGYSVSREKKERFSLILESASTNQTSMYLCASSTEGYTQYFGPGTRLTVL.